Following are 22 T cell receptor beta chains from one sample sequenced in a study of T cells in Graves' hyperthyroidism and ophthalmopathy. The TCR beta CDR3 regions underwent amplification using RNA transcripts as the source. The TCR CDR3 was amplified in a first-round RT-PCR using the HTBI primer set. TCRdb re-derived calls from the multiplex PCR reads in MiXCR, one entry per CDR3 protein. The sample consists of around 600,000 distinct CDR3 sequences, around 14% of them appearing once. The sample consisted of blood. These receptors all come from a woman aged 25-40 years with Graves' hyperthyroidism.

This clonotype appeared many times. CDR3 nucleotides: TGTGCCAGCAGCCCCCCCCGGGACCTAACTTGGGGGCAGTACTTC. This encodes CASSPPRDLTWGQYF. The V gene is TRBV27, the J gene TRBJ2-7; perhaps D is TRBD1 or TRBD2 (5 bases each). V dropped 6 bases and J dropped 9 bases, with 24 bases sitting between them. From germline, CDR1 is MNHEY and CDR2 SMNVEV (reference sequence). This CDR3 is built from 15 residues.

V gene TRBV14 combines with J gene TRBJ2-2; TRBD2 aligns across 13 bases. CDR1 and CDR2 (germline): SGHDN, FVKESK. The CDR3 runs 17 residues. V was pared by 4 bases and J by 5 bases, with 7 bases of the junction left unmatched. This chain's CDR3 is CASSPRPGLAGTGELFF. CDR3 sequence (DNA): TGTGCCAGCAGCCCTAGACCGGGACTAGCGGGAACCGGGGAGCTGTTTTTT.

This rearrangement joins TRBV12-3 or TRBV12-4 to TRBJ1-5, with TRBD1 as a possible D gene (5 bases). The length of the CDR3 is 17 residues. Trimming stripped 1 base from V and 4 bases from J, with 17 bases between. CDR3 sequence: CASSLGQGFKANQPQHF. The CDR3 DNA reads as TGTGCCAGCAGTTTAGGGCAGGGCTTTAAAGCGAATCAGCCCCAGCATTTT.

This clonotype was counted a few times. The chain combines TRBV12-3 or TRBV12-4 with TRBJ1-1, with a possible D match to TRBD1 (6 bases). The CDR3 is 14 residues long. Trimming left V 5 bases short and J 4 bases short, with 14 bases between. CDR3 DNA sequence: TGTGCCAGCAGTGATCCGGGGGGCGGCACTGAAGCTTTCTTT. It encodes CASSDPGGGTEAFF.

On this clonotype: A read error may explain this, as a much larger clone is one base away. V and J are TRBV11-2 and TRBJ2-7; 8 bases are a match to TRBD1. The germline V gene has CDR1 SGHAT and CDR2 FQNNGV. The length of the CDR3 is 15 residues. The junction had 7 bases not matched to a gene; V was cut back by 1 base and J by 5 bases. The CDR3 DNA is TGTGCCAGCAGCTTAGCCACCGGGACAGGCGACGAGCAGTACTTC. Encoded protein: CASSLATGTGDEQYF.

This clonotype has at least ten counts. The chain has TRBV20-1 and TRBJ1-2; weak D call: TRBD1 (6 bases). The CDR3 covers 12 residues. V lost 6 bases to trimming and J lost 3 bases, with 11 bases between them. Per the germline V gene, CDR1 is DFQATT and CDR2 is SNEGSKA (reference sequence). CDR3 nucleotide sequence: TGCAGTGCCACAGGGCAATACTATGGCTACACCTTC. Residues: CSATGQYYGYTF.

This clonotype was counted ten times or more. V usage is TRBV20-1 and J usage is TRBJ1-1, with D possibly being TRBD1 (5 bases). CDR1 is DFQATT and CDR2 is SNEGSKA in the germline V gene (reference sequence). The CDR3 has 12 amino acids. Trimming took off 6 bases at V and 1 base at J, with 9 bases between the two ends. In DNA, the CDR3 is TGCAGTGCCCCGGGGGGGAACACTGAAGCTTTCTTT. This codes for CSAPGGNTEAFF.

Many counts were recorded for this clonotype. The chain couples TRBV20-1 to TRBJ1-3; 8 bases align to TRBD1. Germline V gene sequence: CDR1 DFQATT, CDR2 SNEGSKA (reference sequence). J lost 3 bases, V lost 6 bases, and 4 bases had no gene match. The CDR3 totals 13 residues. CDR3 loop: CSALRGLGNTIYF. The CDR3 coding sequence is TGCAGTGCCCTCAGGGGGCTTGGAAACACCATATATTTT.

There are a few counts of this clonotype. The chain employs TRBV7-9 and TRBJ2-2; possibly TRBD2 for D (5 bases). Trimming removed 5 bases at V and 6 bases at J, with 16 bases between. Germline CDR1 reads SEHNR; CDR2 reads FQNEAQ (reference sequence). The CDR3 has 15 amino acids. This chain's CDR3 is CASSLGLPRSGELFF. In nucleotides, the CDR3 is TGTGCCAGCAGCCTCGGACTGCCGCGCTCCGGGGAGCTGTTTTTT.

The gene calls are TRBV27 and TRBJ2-1, with D unresolved. The CDR3 contains 12 residues. V lost 6 bases, J lost 15 bases, and 18 bases lay in between. Germline lookup yields CDR1 MNHEY and CDR2 SMNVEV (reference sequence). The DNA for the CDR3 is TGTGCCAGCAGCGTCCTTCTCGATACAAGGTTCTTC. This encodes CASSVLLDTRFF.

At least ten counts were recorded for this clonotype. V and J are TRBV12-3 or TRBV12-4 and TRBJ1-2, with no clear D. Deletions cut 5 bases from V and 7 bases from J, with 14 bases between. The CDR3 consists of 13 residues. This CDR3 is CASSPISTIGYTF. The CDR3 bases are TGTGCCAGCAGTCCGATATCAACTATTGGCTACACCTTC.

In this sample, this clonotype turned up a few times. CDR3 sequence: CAWSGQLGANGYTF. Here the CDR3 DNA reads TGTGCCTGGAGCGGACAGTTGGGCGCAAATGGCTACACCTTC. The J gene is TRBJ1-2, the V gene TRBV30; weak D call: TRBD1 (6 bases). Germline V gene lookup returns CDR1 GTSNPN and CDR2 SVGIG (reference sequence). Trimming cost V 3 bases and J 6 bases, with 17 bases left between them. This CDR3 contains 14 residues.

The chain couples TRBV6-1 to TRBJ1-6; D is undetermined. V was pared by 3 bases and J by 5 bases, with 8 bases between. This CDR3 is built from 14 residues. Germline V CDR1 and CDR2: MNHNS, SASEGT. The CDR3 is CASSDMQDNSPLHF. In DNA, the CDR3 is TGTGCCAGCAGTGACATGCAGGATAATTCACCCCTCCACTTT.

This clonotype was detected only a few times. The chain links TRBV12-3 or TRBV12-4 to TRBJ2-1; 11 nucleotides agree with TRBD1. The CDR3 is 15 residues long. V lost 6 bases to trimming and J lost 3 bases; unmatched junction nucleotides: 4. In nucleotides, the CDR3 is TGTGCCAGCAGCACGGACAGGGGGCACTACAATGAGCAGTTCTTC. The encoded protein is CASSTDRGHYNEQFF.

The chain's CDR3 is CACLEGLARDEQFF. The CDR3 DNA sequence: TGTGCCTGTTTAGAGGGACTAGCGAGAGATGAGCAGTTCTTC. The rearrangement uses TRBV30 and TRBJ2-1; 10 bases line up with TRBD2. The CDR3 extends over 14 amino acids. Trimming cost V 6 bases and J 8 bases; bases outside gene matches: 10. CDR1 is GTSNPN and CDR2 is SVGIG in the germline V gene (reference sequence).

The chain is built from TRBV7-9 and TRBJ2-7, with a tentative D call TRBD2 (5 bases). Per germline, CDR1 SEHNR and CDR2 FQNEAQ (reference sequence). Trimming removed 4 bases from V and 0 bases from J, with 16 bases in between. The CDR3 runs to 16 residues. This CDR3 reads CASSSGKISNSYEQYF. The CDR3 region has the DNA TGTGCCAGCAGCTCCGGGAAGATATCTAACTCCTACGAGCAGTACTTC.

The sample holds a few counts of this clonotype. This sequence joins TRBV7-9 and TRBJ2-1, with D uncertain. Trimming cost V 2 bases and J 3 bases, with 14 bases left between them. This CDR3 spans 16 amino acids. Germline CDR1 SEHNR, CDR2 FQNEAQ (reference sequence). In DNA form, the CDR3 reads TGTGCCAGCAGCTTATCGCACCCGCTGGGCTACAATGAGCAGTTCTTC. This gives the protein CASSLSHPLGYNEQFF.

This clonotype occurred many times. The gene calls are TRBV27 and TRBJ1-1, with D uncertain. Trimming removed 4 bases at V and 4 bases at J, with 10 bases between. The CDR3 spans 13 residues. Germline V CDR1 and CDR2: MNHEY, SMNVEV (reference sequence). In DNA form, the CDR3 reads TGTGCCAGCAGTTCAGGACTGAGCACTGAAGCTTTCTTT. It yields the protein CASSSGLSTEAFF.

As concerns this clonotype: A much larger clone is a single base away; this may be a read error. The rearrangement uses TRBV6-2 or TRBV6-3 and TRBJ2-1; perhaps TRBD1 as D (6 bases). CDR3 length: 16 amino acids. Trimming removed 5 bases at V and 0 bases at J, with 14 bases between. Per germline, CDR1 MNHEY and CDR2 SVGEGT. CDR3 DNA sequence: TGTGCCAGCAGTAGGGTCGTGACAGGCTCCTACAATGAGCAGTTCTTC. It yields the protein CASSRVVTGSYNEQFF.

This rearrangement joins TRBV4-1 to TRBJ1-1, with D possibly matching TRBD1 (5 bases). The CDR3 is made up of 16 amino acids. Trimming left V 1 base short and J 2 bases short, with 14 bases between. CDR1 is MGHRA, CDR2 YSYEKL, per germline. The CDR3 loop is CASSQGQGSGNTEAFF. The CDR3 DNA reads as TGCGCCAGCAGCCAAGGGCAGGGAAGTGGTAACACTGAAGCTTTCTTT.

This clonotype was seen repeatedly, ten times or more. This chain joins TRBV29-1 and TRBJ2-1; TRBD1 might be the D (5 bases). The CDR3 contains 13 residues. Per germline, CDR1 SQVTM and CDR2 ANQGSEA. Trimming pared 2 bases from V and 6 bases from J, leaving 11 bases between. The chain's CDR3 is CSVEQGPINEQFF. The CDR3 nucleotides read TGCAGCGTTGAACAGGGCCCCATCAATGAGCAGTTCTTC.

This clonotype was seen many times. The genes are TRBV30 and TRBJ1-2, with no clear D. The germline V and J ends were trimmed by 1 base and 4 bases, with 10 bases remaining between them. CDR3 length equals 13 residues. Germline CDR1 is GTSNPN and CDR2 is SVGIG (reference sequence). CDR3 loop: CAWSASVGYGYTF. CDR3 coding DNA: TGTGCCTGGAGTGCCTCAGTCGGCTATGGCTACACCTTC.